This T cell receptor beta chain was sequenced in a study of T cells in localized non-small cell lung cancer. TCRdb's table, derived via immunoSEQ multiplex PCR, lists solely in-frame clones and lacks some. The sample contains approximately 47,000 clones, 86% of which appear only once. Findings of the study overall: In the blood, greater T cell density corresponded to longer overall survival. The tumor had only one region sequenced, so heterogeneity remains possible. Peak T cell clonality was found in uninvolved adjacent lung, exceeding tumor. A median of roughly 52 of the top 100 tumor clones appeared in adjacent lung, which was paired and uninvolved.

For this clone: The antigen remains undetermined.

The sample in question was PBMCs, obtained before any cancer treatment. This TCR was sampled from a man aged 35 to 69 with stage II lung adenocarcinoma.

CDR3 in DNA: TGTGCCAGCAGCCCCCAGGGTAATATATTCGGCGGCGGCTACACCTTC. This sequence encodes CASSPQGNIFGGGYTF. This chain connects TRBV5-4 to TRBJ1-2; TRBD1 might be the D (5 bases). The CDR3 has 16 amino acids. The germline V and J ends were trimmed by 4 bases and 8 bases, with 24 bases remaining between them. Germline V CDR1 and CDR2: SGHNT, YYREEE (reference sequence).